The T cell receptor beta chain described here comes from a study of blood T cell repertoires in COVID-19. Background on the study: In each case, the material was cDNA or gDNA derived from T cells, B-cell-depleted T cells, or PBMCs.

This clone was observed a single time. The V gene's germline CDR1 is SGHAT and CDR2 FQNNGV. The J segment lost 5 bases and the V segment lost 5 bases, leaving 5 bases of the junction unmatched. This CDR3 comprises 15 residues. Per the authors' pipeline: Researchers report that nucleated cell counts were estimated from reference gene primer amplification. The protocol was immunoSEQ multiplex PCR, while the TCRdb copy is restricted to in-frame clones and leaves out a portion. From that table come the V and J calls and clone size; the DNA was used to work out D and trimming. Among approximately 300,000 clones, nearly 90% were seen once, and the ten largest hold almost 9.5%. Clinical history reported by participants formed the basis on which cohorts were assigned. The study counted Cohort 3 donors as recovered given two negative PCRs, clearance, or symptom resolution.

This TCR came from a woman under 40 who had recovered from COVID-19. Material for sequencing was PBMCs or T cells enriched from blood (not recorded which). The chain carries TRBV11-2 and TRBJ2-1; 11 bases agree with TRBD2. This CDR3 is CASSGGTSGNNEQFF. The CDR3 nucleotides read TGTGCCAGCAGCGGCGGGACTAGCGGCAACAATGAGCAGTTCTTC. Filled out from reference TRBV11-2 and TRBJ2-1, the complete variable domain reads EAGVAQSPRYKIIEKRQSVAFWCNPISGHATLYWYQQILGQGPKLLIQFQNNGVVDDSQLPKDRFSAERLKGVDSTLKIQPAKLEDSAVYLCASSGGTSGNNEQFFGPGTRLTVL.